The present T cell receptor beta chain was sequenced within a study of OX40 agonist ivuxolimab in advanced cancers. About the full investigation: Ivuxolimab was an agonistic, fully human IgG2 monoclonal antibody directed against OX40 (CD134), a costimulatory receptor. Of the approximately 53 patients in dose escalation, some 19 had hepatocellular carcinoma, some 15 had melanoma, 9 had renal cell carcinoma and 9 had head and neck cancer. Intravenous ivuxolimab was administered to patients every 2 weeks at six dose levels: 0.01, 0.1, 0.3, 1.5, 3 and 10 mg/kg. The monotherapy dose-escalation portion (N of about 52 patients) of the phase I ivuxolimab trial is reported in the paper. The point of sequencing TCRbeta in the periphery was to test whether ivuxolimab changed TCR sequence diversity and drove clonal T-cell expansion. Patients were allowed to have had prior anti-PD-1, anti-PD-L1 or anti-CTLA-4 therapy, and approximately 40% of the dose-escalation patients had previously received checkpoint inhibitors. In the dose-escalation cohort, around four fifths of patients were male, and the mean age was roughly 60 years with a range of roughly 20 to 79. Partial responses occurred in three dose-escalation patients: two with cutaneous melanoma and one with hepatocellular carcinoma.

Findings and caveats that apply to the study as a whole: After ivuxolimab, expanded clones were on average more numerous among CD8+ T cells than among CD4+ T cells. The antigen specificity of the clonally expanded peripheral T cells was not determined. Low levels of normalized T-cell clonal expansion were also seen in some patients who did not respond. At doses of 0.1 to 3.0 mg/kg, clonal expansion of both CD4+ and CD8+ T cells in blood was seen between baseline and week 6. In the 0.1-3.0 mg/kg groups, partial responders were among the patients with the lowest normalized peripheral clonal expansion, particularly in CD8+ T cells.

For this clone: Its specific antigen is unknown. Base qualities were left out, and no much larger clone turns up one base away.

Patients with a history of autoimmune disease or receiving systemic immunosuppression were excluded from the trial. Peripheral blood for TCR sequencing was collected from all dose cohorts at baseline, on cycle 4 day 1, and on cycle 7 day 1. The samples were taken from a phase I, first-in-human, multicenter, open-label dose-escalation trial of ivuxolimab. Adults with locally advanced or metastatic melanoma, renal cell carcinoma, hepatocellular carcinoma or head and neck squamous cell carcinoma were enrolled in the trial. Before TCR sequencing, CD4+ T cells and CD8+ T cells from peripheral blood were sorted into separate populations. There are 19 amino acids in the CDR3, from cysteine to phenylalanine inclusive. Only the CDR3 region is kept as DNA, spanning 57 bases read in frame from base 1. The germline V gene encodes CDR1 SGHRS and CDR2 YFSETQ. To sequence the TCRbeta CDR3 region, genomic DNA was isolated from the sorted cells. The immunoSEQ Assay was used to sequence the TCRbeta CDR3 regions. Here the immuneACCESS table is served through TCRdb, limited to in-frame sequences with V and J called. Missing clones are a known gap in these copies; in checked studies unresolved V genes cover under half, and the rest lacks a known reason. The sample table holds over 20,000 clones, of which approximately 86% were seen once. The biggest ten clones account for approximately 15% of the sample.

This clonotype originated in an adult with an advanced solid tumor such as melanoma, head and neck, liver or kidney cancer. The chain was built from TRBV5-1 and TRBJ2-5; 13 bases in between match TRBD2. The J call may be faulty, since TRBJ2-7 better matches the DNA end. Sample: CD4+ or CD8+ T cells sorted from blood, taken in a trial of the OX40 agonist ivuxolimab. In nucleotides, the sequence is TGCGCCAGCAGCCCCGGTCTTGGACTAGCGGGAGTCAGGGCCTACGAGCAGTACTTC. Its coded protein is CASSPGLGLAGVRAYEQYF.